The following is a T cell receptor (beta chain) sequence with its context. Germline loops: CDR1 SGHNT, CDR2 YYREEE (reference sequence). The germline V and J ends were trimmed by 4 bases and 1 base, with 16 bases remaining between them. There are 16 residues in the CDR3. This entry is derived from a study of glioma-infiltrating T cells after dendritic cell vaccination. Method: immunoSEQ multiplex PCR; TCRdb's copy keeps in-frame clones and lacks some. The sample gives roughly 82,000 clones, 80% to 90% of which show up once; approximately 2.9% is in the top ten. Sequencing was performed on blood, taken before dendritic cell vaccination. The chain is built from TRBV5-4 and TRBJ2-3; the D gene is possibly TRBD2 (6 bases). The origin of this receptor is a human donor with glioblastoma. The CDR3 DNA follows: TGTGCCAGCAGCCCCCCCGGGATAGCGGGCACAGATACGCAGTATTTT. It codes for CASSPPGIAGTDTQYF.